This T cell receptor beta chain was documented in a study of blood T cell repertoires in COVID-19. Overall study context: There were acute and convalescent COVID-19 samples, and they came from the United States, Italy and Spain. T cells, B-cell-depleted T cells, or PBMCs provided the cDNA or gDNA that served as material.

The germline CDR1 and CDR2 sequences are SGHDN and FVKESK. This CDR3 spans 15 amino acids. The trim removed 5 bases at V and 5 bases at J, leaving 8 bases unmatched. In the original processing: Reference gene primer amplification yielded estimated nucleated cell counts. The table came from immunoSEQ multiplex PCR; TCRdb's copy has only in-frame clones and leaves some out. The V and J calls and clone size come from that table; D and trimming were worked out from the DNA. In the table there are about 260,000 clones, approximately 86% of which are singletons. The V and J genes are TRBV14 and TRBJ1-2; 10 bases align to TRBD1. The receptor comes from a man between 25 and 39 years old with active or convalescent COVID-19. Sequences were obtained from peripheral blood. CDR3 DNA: TGTGCCAGCAGCTCCCGACAGGGGGCTTCGTATGGCTACACCTTC. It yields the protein CASSSRQGASYGYTF. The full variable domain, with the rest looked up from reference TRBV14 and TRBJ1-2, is EAGVTQFPSHSVIEKGQTVTLRCDPISGHDNLYWYRRVMGKEIKFLLHFVKESKQDESGMPNNRFLAERTGGTYSTLKVQPAELEDSGVYFCASSSRQGASYGYTFGSGTRLTVV.